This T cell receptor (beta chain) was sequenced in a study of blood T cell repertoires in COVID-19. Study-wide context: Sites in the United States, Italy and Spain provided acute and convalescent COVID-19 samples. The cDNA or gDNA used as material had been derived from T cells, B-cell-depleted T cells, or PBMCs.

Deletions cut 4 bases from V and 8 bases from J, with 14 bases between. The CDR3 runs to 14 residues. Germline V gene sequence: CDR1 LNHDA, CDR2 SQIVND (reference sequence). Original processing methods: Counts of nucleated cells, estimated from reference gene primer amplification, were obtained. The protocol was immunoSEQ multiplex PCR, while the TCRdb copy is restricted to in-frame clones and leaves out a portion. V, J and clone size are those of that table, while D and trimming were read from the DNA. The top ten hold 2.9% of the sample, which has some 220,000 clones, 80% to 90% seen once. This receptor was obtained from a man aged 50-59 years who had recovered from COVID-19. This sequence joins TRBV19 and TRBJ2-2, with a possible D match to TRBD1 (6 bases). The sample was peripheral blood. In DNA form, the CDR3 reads TGTGCCAGTAGTACCCCGGGCAGGGGAGGGGAGCTGTTTTTT. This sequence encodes CASSTPGRGGELFF.